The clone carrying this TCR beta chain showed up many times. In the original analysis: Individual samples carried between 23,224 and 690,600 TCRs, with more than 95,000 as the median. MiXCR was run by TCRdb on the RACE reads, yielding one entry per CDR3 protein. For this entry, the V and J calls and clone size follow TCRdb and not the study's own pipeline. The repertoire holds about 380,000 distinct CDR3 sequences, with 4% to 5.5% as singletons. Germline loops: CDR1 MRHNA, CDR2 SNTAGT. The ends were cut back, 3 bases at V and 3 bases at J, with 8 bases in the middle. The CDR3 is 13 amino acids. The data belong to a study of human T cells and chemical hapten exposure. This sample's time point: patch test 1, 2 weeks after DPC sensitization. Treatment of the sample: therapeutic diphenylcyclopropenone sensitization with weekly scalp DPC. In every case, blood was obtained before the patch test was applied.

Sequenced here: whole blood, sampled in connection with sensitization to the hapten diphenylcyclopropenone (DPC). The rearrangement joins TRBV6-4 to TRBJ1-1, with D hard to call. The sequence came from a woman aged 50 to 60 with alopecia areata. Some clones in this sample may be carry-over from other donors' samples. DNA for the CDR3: TGTGCCAGCAGTGAAGGGCGGGACACTGAAGCTTTCTTT. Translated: CASSEGRDTEAFF.